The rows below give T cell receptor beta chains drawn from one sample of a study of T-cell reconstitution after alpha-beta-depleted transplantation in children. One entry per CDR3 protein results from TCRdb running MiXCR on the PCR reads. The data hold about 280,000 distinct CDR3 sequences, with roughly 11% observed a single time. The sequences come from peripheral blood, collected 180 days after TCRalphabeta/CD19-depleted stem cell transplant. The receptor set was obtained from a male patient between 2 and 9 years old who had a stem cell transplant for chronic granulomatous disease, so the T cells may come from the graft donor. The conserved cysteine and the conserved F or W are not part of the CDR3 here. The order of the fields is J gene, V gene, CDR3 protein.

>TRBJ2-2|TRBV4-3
ASRGSGTGELF
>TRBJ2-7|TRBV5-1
ASSVDRGIIYEQY
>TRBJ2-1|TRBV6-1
ASRPGTVYNEQF
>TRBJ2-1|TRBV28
ASMTSGAYNEQF
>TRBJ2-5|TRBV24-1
ATSDPTGGFETQY
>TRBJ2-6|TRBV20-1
SASSQGAVFGANVLT
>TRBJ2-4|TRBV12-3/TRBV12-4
ASSLITGKNIQY
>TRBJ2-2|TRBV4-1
TSSRTDRGNTRELF
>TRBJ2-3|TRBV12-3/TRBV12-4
ASTRRGGSTDTQY
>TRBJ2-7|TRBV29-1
SVEGMGGRSYEQY
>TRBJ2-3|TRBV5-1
ASSSGSISDTSTDTQY
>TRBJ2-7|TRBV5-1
ASSLEVVYEQY
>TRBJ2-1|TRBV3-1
ASSYRDYNEQF
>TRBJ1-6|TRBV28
ASSFPGQSPLH
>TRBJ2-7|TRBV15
ATSRDGGLTYEQY
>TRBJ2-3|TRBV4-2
ASSQDFEVMSTDTQY
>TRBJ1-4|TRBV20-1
SARQQTLEKLF
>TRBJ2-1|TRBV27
ASSSPGQTYNEQF
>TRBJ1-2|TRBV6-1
ASSEPKGNYGYT
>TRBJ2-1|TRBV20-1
SASEEHNEQF
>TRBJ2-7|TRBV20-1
SARDYDYEQY
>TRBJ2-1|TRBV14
ASGMTSEAEQF
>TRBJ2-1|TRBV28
ASSLPTGAGGYNEQF
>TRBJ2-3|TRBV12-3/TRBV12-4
ASSPVPPLAGGADTQY